This TCR beta chain was documented in a study of blood T cell repertoires in COVID-19. The overall study: Collection of acute and convalescent COVID-19 samples took place in the United States, Italy and Spain. PBMCs, B-cell-depleted T cells, or T cells provided the cDNA or gDNA that made up the material.

This clone is a singleton in its sample. Different DNA sequences within this sample yield the same CDR3. Per the original data handling: Using reference gene primer amplification, nucleated cell counts were estimated. Profiling relied on immunoSEQ multiplex PCR, and the TCRdb table lists in-frame clones only, not all of them. That table is the source of V, J and clone size, and D and trimming were worked out from the DNA. Of a few hundred thousand clones in the sample, over 80% were seen once. The CDR3 runs 11 residues. V shed 6 bases and J shed 1 base, with 3 bases lying between them. This chain connects TRBV12-3 or TRBV12-4 to TRBJ2-5; the D is unclear. This clonotype originated in a woman aged 40-49 years who had recovered from COVID-19. Material: peripheral blood. CDR3: CASSSQETQYF. The CDR3, as DNA: TGTGCCAGCAGCAGCCAAGAGACCCAGTACTTC.